These T cell receptor beta chains were read from a single sample in a study of blood T cell repertoires in COVID-19. Sequencing was performed with immunoSEQ multiplex PCR; in TCRdb, only in-frame clones are kept and a portion is missing. The sample holds over 20,000 clones, about four fifths seen once. The specimen was peripheral blood. The source is a human donor in a cohort sampled during active COVID-19. CDR3s include the opening cysteine and the closing phenylalanine or tryptophan. D genes are given only for firm matches.

>15|TRBV11-2|TRBJ2-7|NA
CASTTLTASSYEQYF
>14|TRBV7-2|TRBJ2-7|TRBD2
CASSLTSGAYEQYF
>16|TRBV3-1/TRBV3-2|TRBJ1-2|TRBD1
CASSQRRAGGSYGYTF
>14|TRBV4-2|TRBJ2-5|NA
CASSPTGREETQYF
>14|TRBV2|TRBJ2-7|NA
CASSVPGRAYEQYF
>14|TRBV29-1|TRBJ2-1|NA
CSVSNGGTRGEQFF
>13|TRBV3-1/TRBV3-2|TRBJ1-6|NA
CASSQGRGSPLHF
>15|TRBV19|TRBJ2-1|NA
CASSLNVGTYNEQFF
>14|TRBV7-2|TRBJ2-7|NA
CASSLKGGSYEQYF
>15|TRBV7-2|TRBJ1-2|NA
CASSLDGLTGGGYTF
>15|TRBV5-5|TRBJ1-6|NA
CASRLQGTYNSPLHF
>15|TRBV6-1|TRBJ2-1|NA
CASSERASDLNEQFF
>17|TRBV5-1|TRBJ1-2|TRBD1
CASSLARQGPTNYGYTF
>17|TRBV5-1|TRBJ2-3|TRBD2
CASSLAPGGARADTQYF
>11|TRBV6-2/TRBV6-3|TRBJ2-7|NA
CASSYSREQYF
>19|TRBV4-1|TRBJ2-4|TRBD2
CASSQPGLAGELAKNIQYF
>16|TRBV16|TRBJ1-2|TRBD1
CASRRRQGALNYGYTF
>13|TRBV4-1|TRBJ2-7|NA
CASSRGRLSEQYF
>15|TRBV11-3|TRBJ1-1|NA
CASSLGGRTDTEAFF
>19|TRBV18|TRBJ1-3|NA
CASSQTLLEQGGIGNTIYF
>15|TRBV4-1|TRBJ2-5|TRBD2
CASSQTSGGQETQYF
>14|TRBV11-2|TRBJ1-3|NA
CASSLDATDPRGYF
>13|TRBV30|TRBJ2-1|NA
CAWSVGGGGEQFF
>18|TRBV20-1|TRBJ2-1|TRBD2
CSASSGLAGTASYNEQFF
>14|TRBV29-1|TRBJ2-1|NA
CSVSGRWSYNEQFF
>14|TRBV4-1|TRBJ1-1|NA
CASSQVFRSAGAFF
>16|TRBV30|TRBJ1-5|TRBD1
CAWRGLDREFGQPQHF
>16|TRBV4-1|TRBJ1-1|NA
CASSQPPGGVNTEAFF
>14|TRBV19|TRBJ2-7|TRBD1
CASRDRGRADEQYF
>16|TRBV5-4|TRBJ2-3|TRBD1
CASSLPGTGSTDTQYF
>13|TRBV11-3|TRBJ2-1|NA
CASTGRRRNEQFF
>14|TRBV11-3|TRBJ2-3|TRBD2
CASSPSGGVDTQYF
>16|TRBV9|TRBJ1-2|NA
CASTPQPAGYYYGYTF
>16|TRBV7-9|TRBJ2-5|TRBD1
CASSLAAGRGRGTQYF
>13|TRBV10-3|TRBJ2-3|NA
CAISDSLTDTQYF
>13|TRBV30|TRBJ2-7|NA
CAWSRLSGYEQYF
>16|TRBV3-1/TRBV3-2|TRBJ1-2|TRBD1
CASSQTDRAPNYGYTF
>16|TRBV28|TRBJ2-4|NA
CASSSLGLLAKNIQYF
>15|TRBV25-1|TRBJ2-1|TRBD2
CASSEPAGGPNEQFF
>15|TRBV14|TRBJ2-3|NA
CASSLGFRVADTQYF
>16|TRBV5-1|TRBJ1-3|TRBD1
CASSLAPGQGGNTIYF
>14|TRBV28|TRBJ2-5|TRBD2
CASSPGLALKTQYF
>15|TRBV3-1/TRBV3-2|TRBJ1-6|TRBD1
CASRQTGTGVSPLHF
>14|TRBV5-6|TRBJ2-5|TRBD2
CASSLSGDYGTQYF
>15|TRBV9|TRBJ2-2|TRBD1
CASSVGTVNTGELFF
>15|TRBV19|TRBJ2-3|TRBD2
CASSIDSGTQNPRDF
>16|TRBV5-1|TRBJ2-4|TRBD1
CASSFRTGVGADIQYF
>15|TRBV5-4|TRBJ2-2|NA
CASSLEQGNTGELFF
>16|TRBV7-2|TRBJ2-1|TRBD1
CASSPTGARIYNEQFF
>14|TRBV5-6|TRBJ2-1|TRBD2
CASRFRGGINEQFF
>18|TRBV18|TRBJ1-2|NA
CASSPGYNSGLANSGYTF
>15|TRBV5-4|TRBJ1-6|NA
CASSTPRGYNSPLHF
>15|TRBV7-2|TRBJ1-1|NA
CASSHGGTMNTEAFF
>16|TRBV11-3|TRBJ2-5|NA
CASSMDWEPRQETQYF
>12|TRBV2|TRBJ2-2|TRBD1
CATHRGYGELFF
>14|TRBV5-1|TRBJ2-7|NA
CASSLQAGSNEQYF
>12|TRBV11-3|TRBJ2-5|TRBD1
CASSGRDSRRDF
>13|TRBV19|TRBJ1-2|TRBD1
CASKTGANYGYTF
>16|TRBV5-4|TRBJ2-5|TRBD2
CASSLFGGGAQETQYF